Listed below are T cell receptor beta chains from one sample, sequenced in a study of T cells in Graves' hyperthyroidism and ophthalmopathy. One entry per CDR3 protein results from TCRdb running MiXCR on the multiplex PCR reads. In the table there are about 95,000 distinct CDR3 sequences, about 40% of which are singletons. Source material: peripheral blood or thyroid tissue (not recorded which). The receptors here all came from a woman in her twenties or thirties with Graves' hyperthyroidism. Each CDR3 is given with its conserved first and last residue. Fields, in order: D gene, V gene, J gene, CDR3 protein. The D gene is left open where the match is weak.

.,TRBV7-3,TRBJ2-3,CASSTGRGQDTQYF
.,TRBV7-3,TRBJ2-3,CASSLRGGYTDTQYF
TRBD2,TRBV5-1,TRBJ2-3,CASSLAILAGINTDTQYF
.,TRBV6-8,TRBJ2-7,CASSYPLLARGSSYEQYF
TRBD2,TRBV11-2,TRBJ2-5,CASSLVAGEETQYF
TRBD2,TRBV20-1,TRBJ2-5,CSAALAGPETQYF
.,TRBV3-1,TRBJ1-1,CASSQGLGWNTEAFF
.,TRBV2,TRBJ1-5,CASKGRVSNQPQHF
TRBD1,TRBV25-1,TRBJ1-6,CASRVTGDSPLHF
.,TRBV7-3,TRBJ2-3,CASSLEVLGSTQYF
.,TRBV10-3,TRBJ1-4,CAIGWGDGEKLFF
TRBD2,TRBV19,TRBJ2-3,CASNGRGIRNTQYF
.,TRBV6-5,TRBJ1-5,CASSYGQFSNQPQHF
.,TRBV20-1,TRBJ2-7,CSATPEGASSYEQYF
.,TRBV6-6,TRBJ2-5,CASSYPEGEDF
.,TRBV6-5,TRBJ1-3,CASSYLASGNTIYF
.,TRBV6-5,TRBJ1-4,CASSLTPTNEKLFF
TRBD2,TRBV7-2,TRBJ2-7,CASSLAGGSYEQYF
.,TRBV7-6,TRBJ2-5,CASSLAGDFGETQYF
TRBD1,TRBV12-3/TRBV12-4,TRBJ2-7,CASRGTGPYEQYF
.,TRBV7-8,TRBJ2-5,CASSLGVGAGAGSRETQYF
TRBD2,TRBV10-3,TRBJ2-7,CAISDGEGTGEQYF
TRBD1,TRBV6-5,TRBJ1-1,CASSEGQGIRMNTEAFF
.,TRBV5-1,TRBJ2-2,CASSLPKYRLVGSRYTGELFF